This T cell receptor beta chain was identified in a study of blood T cell repertoires in COVID-19. Looking at the study overall: Samples representing acute and convalescent COVID-19 were sourced from the United States, Italy and Spain. T cells, B-cell-depleted T cells, or PBMCs supplied cDNA or gDNA.

As originally analysed: From reference gene primer amplification, estimates of nucleated cell counts were derived. Sequencing used immunoSEQ multiplex PCR; TCRdb keeps in-frame clones, though not all of them. Clone size and the V and J calls come from that table; the DNA yielded D and trimming. The sample carries some 260,000 clones, more than 70% recorded once. The CDR3 has 14 residues. The germline V and J ends were trimmed by 6 bases and 4 bases, with 15 bases remaining between them. Germline CDR1 is LNHDA and CDR2 is SQIVND (reference sequence). This receptor was obtained from a woman aged 40-49 years who had recovered from COVID-19. V is TRBV19 and J is TRBJ1-2; TRBD1 is a possible D gene (6 bases). Sequenced input: peripheral blood. The CDR3 is CASSPRGPSYGYTF. The CDR3 region has the DNA TGTGCCAGTAGCCCCAGGGGCCCCTCCTATGGCTACACCTTC.